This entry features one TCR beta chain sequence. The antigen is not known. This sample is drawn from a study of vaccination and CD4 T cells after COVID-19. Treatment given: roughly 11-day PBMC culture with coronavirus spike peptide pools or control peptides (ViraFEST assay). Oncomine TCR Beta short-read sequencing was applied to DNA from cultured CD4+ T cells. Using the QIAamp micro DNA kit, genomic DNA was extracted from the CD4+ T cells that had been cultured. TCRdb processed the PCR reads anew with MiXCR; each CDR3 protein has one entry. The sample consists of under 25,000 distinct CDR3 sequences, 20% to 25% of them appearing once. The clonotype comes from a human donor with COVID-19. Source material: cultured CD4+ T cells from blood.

CDR3 sequence (DNA): TGTGCCAGCAGCTTACAGGCCAGCTCCTACGAGCAGTACTTC. It translates to CASSLQASSYEQYF. This chain links TRBV7-3 with TRBJ2-7; the D is unclear. Germline CDR1 reads SGHTA; CDR2 reads FQGTGA. There are 14 residues in the CDR3. Trimming cost V 2 bases and J 0 bases, with 8 bases left between them.